One and the same sample provided the 28 T cell receptor beta chains below, sequenced in a study of cytomegalovirus exposure and HLA in healthy donors (TCRdb year 2017). Libraries were constructed by the immunoSEQ multiplex PCR assay. Drawn from immuneACCESS, this table holds only the in-frame rearrangements with V and J called that TCRdb kept. Clones are partly lost; checked studies trace under half to an unresolved V gene and leave the rest unexplained. The sample table holds 110,000 or so clones, of which about 94% were seen once. The top ten clonotypes cover 0.67% of the sample. Sequenced material: PBMCs. Every receptor here comes from a woman aged 18-35 years in good health and CMV-seronegative.

CDR3 sequence: CASSLGPVGYGYTF. CDR3 bases: TGTGCCAGCAGTTTGGGGCCCGTCGGCTATGGCTACACCTTC. This sequence joins TRBV28 and TRBJ1-2; D might be TRBD1 (5 bases). V lost 3 bases to trimming and J lost 4 bases, with 12 bases between them. From germline, CDR1 is MDHEN and CDR2 SYDVKM. This CDR3 comprises 14 residues.

The sample holds a few counts of this clone. V is TRBV5-4 and J is TRBJ2-7; 7 bases are a match to TRBD1. The CDR3 has 13 residues. With 4 bases clipped from V and 2 bases from J, the junction kept 3 bases outside the gene matches. CDR1 is SGHNT and CDR2 is YYREEE in the germline V gene (reference sequence). The CDR3 DNA sequence: TGTGCCAGCAGCCCCGGGACAGCCTACGAGCAGTACTTC. It yields the protein CASSPGTAYEQYF. The full variable domain, with the rest looked up from reference TRBV5-4 and TRBJ2-7, is ETGVTQSPTHLIKTRGQQVTLRCSSQSGHNTVSWYQQALGQGPQFIFQYYREEENGRGNFPPRFSGLQFPNYSSELNVNALELDDSALYLCASSPGTAYEQYFGPGTRLTVT.

The V gene is TRBV28, the J gene TRBJ2-1, with D perhaps TRBD1 (6 bases). Germline CDR1 reads MDHEN; CDR2 reads SYDVKM. The CDR3 runs to 14 residues. V was trimmed by 5 bases and J by 1 base, leaving 9 bases between them. CDR3 DNA sequence: TGTGCCAGCAGTACCCAGGGGTCCTACAATGAGCAGTTCTTC. As protein: CASSTQGSYNEQFF.

The CDR3 here is CSAIGTDTQYF. In DNA, the CDR3 is TGCAGCGCAATTGGCACAGATACGCAGTATTTT. The chain has TRBV29-1 and TRBJ2-3; D is uncertain. The V end was cut by 7 bases, the J end by 1 base, with 6 bases between. CDR1 SQVTM and CDR2 ANQGSEA come from the germline V gene. The length of the CDR3 is 11 residues.

The gene calls are TRBV5-1 and TRBJ1-4; 9 bases agree with TRBD1. Germline lookup yields CDR1 SGHRS and CDR2 YFSETQ. There are 15 residues in the CDR3. Unmatched junction bases numbered 5, after V lost 0 bases and J lost 8 bases. The CDR3 region is CASSLGTGVGEKLFF. In DNA form, the CDR3 reads TGCGCCAGCAGCTTGGGGACAGGGGTAGGCGAAAAACTGTTTTTT.

This clone has only one observation. This rearrangement joins TRBV6-5 to TRBJ1-6, with unresolved D. The CDR3 length is 14 residues. Germline CDR1 reads MNHEY; CDR2 reads SVGAGI. V dropped 10 bases and J dropped 8 bases, with 18 bases sitting between them. CDR3 sequence (DNA): TGTGCCACGAGAATAAGTTTCGCCGATTCACCCCTCCACTTT. Translated: CATRISFADSPLHF.

CDR3 sequence: CASDRDFGNSPLHF. The CDR3 nucleotides read TGTGCCAGCGACAGGGATTTCGGGAATTCACCCCTCCACTTT. V gene TRBV2 combines with J gene TRBJ1-6, with 7 bases identical to TRBD1. After removal of 8 bases from V and 7 bases from J, the junction contained 8 bases not matched to a gene. The V gene's germline CDR1 is SNHLY and CDR2 FYNNEI. The length of the CDR3 is 14 residues.

CDR3 nucleotides: TGTGCCACCCTGGAGGCAGGCCTAGCCAAAAACATTCAGTACTTC. This translates into CATLEAGLAKNIQYF. The chain has TRBV6-5 and TRBJ2-4; TRBD2 is a possible D gene (5 bases). Germline V CDR1 and CDR2: MNHEY, SVGAGI. The CDR3 loop spans 15 amino acids. V lost 10 bases to trimming and J lost 0 bases, with 16 bases between them.

This clone was detected only once. The V and J genes are TRBV7-9 and TRBJ1-2; 8 bases map to TRBD1. Germline CDR1 is SEHNR and CDR2 is FQNEAQ (reference sequence). Trimming removed 1 base from V and 4 bases from J; junction bases left unmatched: 11. There are 17 residues in the CDR3. In nucleotides, the CDR3 is TGTGCCAGCAGCTTAGGCGAATCCGGACAGGGAGGCTATGGCTACACCTTC. Its translation is CASSLGESGQGGYGYTF.

This rearrangement joins TRBV4-2 to TRBJ2-7; TRBD2 might be the D (5 bases). The V gene lost 3 bases and the J gene lost 2 bases, with 14 bases spanning the gap. The germline V gene has CDR1 LGHNA and CDR2 YNFKEQ. This CDR3 has 15 amino acids. The CDR3 nucleotides are TGTGCCAGCAGCCAGGAGGTCCAGCGTACCTACGAGCAGTACTTC. Protein: CASSQEVQRTYEQYF.

The J gene is TRBJ1-2, the V gene TRBV28; TRBD1 matches 10 bases. Germline loops: CDR1 MDHEN, CDR2 SYDVKM. This CDR3 region has 19 residues. V was clipped by 1 base and J by 5 bases; unmatched bases: 16. The chain's CDR3 is CASSLFSTKGQGDLYGYTF. The CDR3 DNA sequence: TGTGCCAGCAGTTTATTCTCCACGAAAGGACAGGGGGACTTATATGGCTACACCTTC.

The count of this clone is one. The rearrangement joins TRBV6-5 to TRBJ2-7; D is possibly TRBD1 (5 bases). V lost 6 bases and J 3 bases, leaving 9 bases between the germline ends. The germline gives CDR1 MNHEY, CDR2 SVGAGI. This CDR3 has 12 residues. CDR3 DNA: TGTGCCAGCAGCCCGGACATCTACGAGCAGTACTTC. Its protein is CASSPDIYEQYF.

The J gene is TRBJ1-6, the V gene TRBV9; 9 bases fit TRBD1. The germline V gene encodes CDR1 SGDLS and CDR2 YYNGEE. Unmatched junction bases numbered 5, after V lost 4 bases and J lost 6 bases. The CDR3 runs to 15 residues. The CDR3 DNA sequence: TGTGCCAGCAGCTTGCAGGACAGGGGTAATTCACCCCTCCACTTT. It is translated as CASSLQDRGNSPLHF.

The chain carries TRBV4-2 and TRBJ1-2; TRBD1 is a possible D gene (5 bases). Trimming removed 0 bases from V and 5 bases from J, with 10 bases in between. The CDR3 covers 14 residues. Germline lookup yields CDR1 LGHNA and CDR2 YNFKEQ. In DNA form, the CDR3 reads TGTGCCAGCAGCCAAGAAACAGGAATATATGGCTACACCTTC. Protein sequence: CASSQETGIYGYTF.

The genes are TRBV9 and TRBJ2-1; a weak D match, TRBD1 (8 bases). The CDR3 is 16 amino acids. The V and J ends lost 0 bases and 3 bases respectively, with 13 bases between them. Per germline, CDR1 SGDLS and CDR2 YYNGEE. The CDR3 sequence: CASSVDRGGFYNEQFF. CDR3 in DNA: TGTGCCAGCAGCGTAGACAGGGGGGGGTTCTACAATGAGCAGTTCTTC.

This clone was seen more than once but under ten times. The chain couples TRBV2 to TRBJ1-3; 9 bases map to TRBD1. Germline V gene lookup returns CDR1 SNHLY and CDR2 FYNNEI. The CDR3 runs to 14 residues. J gave up 4 bases and V 7 bases, and 5 bases lay outside the gene matches. DNA of the CDR3: TGTGCCAGCATCCCGGGACAGGGAGGAAACACCATATATTTT. Its protein is CASIPGQGGNTIYF.

The rearrangement joins TRBV5-4 to TRBJ2-7; TRBD2 agrees at 13 bases. CDR3 length: 15 amino acids. The trim removed 1 base at V and 5 bases at J, leaving 3 bases unmatched. Germline V gene lookup returns CDR1 SGHNT and CDR2 YYREEE (reference sequence). CDR3 region: CASSLWTSGSDEQYF. The DNA of the CDR3 is TGTGCCAGCAGCTTGTGGACTAGCGGGAGCGACGAGCAGTACTTC.

This clone was seen a single time. Written as DNA, the CDR3 is TGTGCCACCAGCAGAGACTTTGAAAAACTGTTTTTT. Amino acid sequence: CATSRDFEKLFF. This rearrangement joins TRBV15 to TRBJ1-4; D not resolved. Germline CDR1 and CDR2: LNHNV and YYDKDF (reference sequence). CDR3 length: 12 amino acids. Trimming removed 0 bases from V and 7 bases from J, with 3 bases in between. Variable domain in full (rest from reference TRBV15 and TRBJ1-4): DAMVIQNPRYQVTQFGKPVTLSCSQTLNHNVMYWYQQKSSQAPKLLFHYYDKDFNNEADTPDNFQSRRPNTSFCFLDIRSPGLGDTAMYLCATSRDFEKLFFGSGTQLSVL.

The chain combines TRBV5-6 with TRBJ2-7; 7 bases fit TRBD1. CDR1 SGHDT and CDR2 YYEEEE come from the germline V gene. J was trimmed by 5 bases and V by 0 bases; bases with no gene match: 2. The CDR3 sequence is 13 residues long. CDR3: CASSLARGNEQYF. CDR3 sequence (DNA): TGTGCCAGCAGCTTGGCCAGGGGGAACGAGCAGTACTTC.

The chain has TRBV29-1 and TRBJ1-2; 7 bases match TRBD1. The CDR3 runs 12 residues. Germline assignment: CDR1 SQVTM and CDR2 ANQGSEA. J lost 7 bases, V lost 2 bases, and 4 bases had no gene match. DNA for the CDR3: TGCAGCGTTGAAAACAGGGGACCTGGCTACACCTTC. This gives the protein CSVENRGPGYTF. Full variable domain (remainder filled in from reference TRBV29-1 and TRBJ1-2): SAVISQKPSRDICQRGTSLTIQCQVDSQVTMMFWYRQQPGQSLTLIATANQGSEATYESGFVIDKFPISRPNLTFSTLTVSNMSPEDSSIYLCSVENRGPGYTFGSGTRLTVV.

The V gene is TRBV7-2, the J gene TRBJ1-1, with a possible D match to TRBD1 (6 bases). Germline CDR1 SGHTA, CDR2 FQGNSA. This CDR3 region has 16 residues. Trimming shortened V by 5 bases and J by 3 bases, and 19 bases separated the two germline ends. The CDR3 DNA follows: TGTGCCAGCAGCCTACTCGGGGGGGGCCTCGACACTGAAGCTTTCTTT. It encodes CASSLLGGGLDTEAFF.

The rearrangement links TRBV19 to TRBJ1-1, with a weak D call TRBD1 (6 bases). The V gene's germline CDR1 is LNHDA and CDR2 SQIVND (reference sequence). V lost 1 base and J lost 1, with 16 bases in between. The CDR3 has 17 residues. The CDR3 reads CASSIVPTLTGNTEAFF. In DNA form, the CDR3 reads TGTGCCAGTAGTATAGTCCCTACGCTGACAGGGAACACTGAAGCTTTCTTT.

This clone was seen only once. The V call is TRBV4-1, the J call TRBJ1-4; no definite D call. Trimming took off 0 bases at V and 7 bases at J, with 12 bases between the two ends. Germline-derived CDR1 and CDR2 are MGHRA and YSYEKL. There are 15 residues in the CDR3. The CDR3 loop is CASSQEAGTSEKLFF. The CDR3 DNA sequence: TGCGCCAGCAGCCAAGAGGCAGGAACGAGTGAAAAACTGTTTTTT.

The rearrangement links TRBV5-1 to TRBJ1-1; possibly TRBD1 for D (6 bases). Germline V lookup: CDR1 SGHRS, CDR2 YFSETQ. CDR3 length equals 14 residues. Trimming took off 1 base at V and 6 bases at J, with 13 bases between the two ends. The CDR3 loop reads CASSLNTGYAEAFF. CDR3 nucleotide sequence: TGCGCCAGCAGCTTGAACACAGGGTACGCTGAAGCTTTCTTT.

J is TRBJ2-3 and V is TRBV2, with D perhaps matching TRBD2 (6 bases). V was cut by 9 bases and J by 0 bases, with 10 bases left in between. CDR1 is SNHLY and CDR2 is FYNNEI in the germline V gene. The CDR3 sequence is 13 residues long. CDR3 coding DNA: TGTGCCAGTCAAGCGGGCAGCACAGATACGCAGTATTTT. Amino acid sequence: CASQAGSTDTQYF.

V and J are TRBV6-1 and TRBJ2-7; 8 nucleotides line up with TRBD1. V was pared by 6 bases and J by 3 bases, with 7 bases of the junction left unmatched. The CDR3 has 14 residues. The germline gives CDR1 MNHNS, CDR2 SASEGT. The CDR3 spells CASRRGQGSYEQYF. CDR3 coding DNA: TGTGCCAGCAGACGAGGACAGGGCAGCTACGAGCAGTACTTC.

The chain has TRBV7-2 and TRBJ2-2; D gene ambiguous. The ends were cut back, 4 bases at V and 5 bases at J, with 14 bases in the middle. CDR3 length: 15 residues. Germline V CDR1 and CDR2: SGHTA, FQGNSA. The CDR3 nucleotides are TGTGCCAGCAGCTCCCGTAAGGAAGCGACCGGGGAGCTGTTTTTT. Its protein product is CASSSRKEATGELFF.

The gene calls are TRBV28 and TRBJ2-7; 8 nucleotides align to TRBD2. In germline, CDR1 is MDHEN, CDR2 SYDVKM. This CDR3 comprises 15 residues. V dropped 2 bases and J dropped 3; count of bases not matched to a gene: 6. The CDR3 loop is CASSLAGGAGYEQYF. CDR3 DNA: TGTGCCAGCAGTTTAGCGGGGGGCGCGGGCTACGAGCAGTACTTC.